This T cell receptor beta chain was identified in a study of blood T cell repertoires in COVID-19. Sequencing used immunoSEQ multiplex PCR; TCRdb keeps in-frame clones, though not all of them. Of around 260,000 clones in the sample, 88% were seen once. J gave up 4 bases and V 8 bases, and 10 bases lay outside the gene matches. This CDR3 has 15 amino acids. Germline V gene data show CDR1 as MNHEY and CDR2 as SVGEGT. The genes are TRBV6-2 or TRBV6-3 and TRBJ1-4; TRBD1 aligns across 7 bases. This TCR was sampled from a man between 60 and 70 years old who had recovered from COVID-19. The sequenced sample was peripheral blood. The CDR3 spells CASRLRGIDNEKLFF. The CDR3 DNA follows: TGTGCCAGCCGCCTCAGGGGGATAGATAATGAAAAACTGTTTTTT.